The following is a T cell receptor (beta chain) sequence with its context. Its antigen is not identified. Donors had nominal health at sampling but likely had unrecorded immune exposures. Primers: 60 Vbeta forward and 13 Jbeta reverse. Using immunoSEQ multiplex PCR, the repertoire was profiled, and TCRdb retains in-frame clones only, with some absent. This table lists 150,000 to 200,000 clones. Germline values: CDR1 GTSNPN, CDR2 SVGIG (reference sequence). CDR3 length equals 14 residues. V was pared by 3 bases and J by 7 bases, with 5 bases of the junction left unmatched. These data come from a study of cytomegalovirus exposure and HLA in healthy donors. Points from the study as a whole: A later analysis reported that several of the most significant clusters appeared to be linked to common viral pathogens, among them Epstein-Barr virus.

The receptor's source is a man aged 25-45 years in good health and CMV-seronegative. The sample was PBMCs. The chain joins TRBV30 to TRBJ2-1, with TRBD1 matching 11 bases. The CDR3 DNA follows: TGTGCCTGGAGAGGACAGGGGGCGGGAAATGAGCAGTTCTTC. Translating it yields CAWRGQGAGNEQFF.